This T cell receptor (beta chain) was captured in a study of identical twins (dated by TCRdb to about 2016). Background on the whole study: To test whether fetal clonotypes persist, this study deep-sequenced TCR alpha and beta repertoires from monozygotic twins, from unrelated adults of various ages, and from cord blood. To rule out contamination, the twin experiments were replicated at different times with different library preparation protocols.

Summary of the overall study and its limitations: Compared with coincidental sharing between unrelated individuals, an excess of low generation-probability sequences was observed among out-of-frame TCR alpha sequences shared between twins. Because the same donors could not be followed over many years, the conclusions relied on cross-sectional statistical analysis. Abundant cord blood beta clonotypes had fewer insertions, young adult naive repertoires showed a similar but weaker trend, and memory repertoires showed no such trend. In monozygotic twins, out-of-frame TCR alpha sharing was systematically underestimated by recombination models, although the models agreed with sharing between unrelated individuals. A weaker excess of twin sharing was found in beta out-of-frame sequences because the signal-to-noise ratio was lowered by fewer shared sequences. Invariant T cells such as MAIT and iNKT could partly confound zero-insertion analyses, although diverse VJ usage argued against such confounding for most clonotypes.

Library generation was performed with 5' RACE. The data were produced on an Illumina HiSeq 2000. A universal primer binding site was introduced by template switching, and a unique molecular identifier was present in the final cDNA, enabling accurate counting of TCR cDNA molecules. Specific primers in the conserved constant-segment region were used to synthesize first-strand cDNA for TCR alpha and beta chains. To control for contamination, every cDNA library was double barcoded, receiving both a SMART-Mk sample barcode and Illumina barcodes. TruSeq adapter sequences, together with Illumina sample barcodes, were added in two successive PCR steps. Sequencing of the TCR alpha and beta cDNA libraries was done on the Illumina HiSeq platform using custom primers. In the paper's pipeline: Unique molecular identifiers were extracted from raw reads with MiGEC, and CDR3 positions were determined with MiXCR. For each individual, recombination models were inferred using an EM algorithm with the repgenHMM and IGoR tools. Shared clonotypes were analyzed with the tcR package in R, and sharing was normalized by the product of cloneset sizes. To study raw recombination free of thymic and clonal selection effects, out-of-frame nonproductive sequences were analyzed. TCRdb reworked the public reads: Q25 trimming with fastp, MiXCR clone assembly, productive beta chains retained. CDR3 protein sequences are deduplicated, and each keeps its most common genes and DNA. Clone size and V and J calls follow TCRdb, not the original study. The sample table lists under 450,000 distinct CDR3 sequences, less than 20% of them with a count of one. Jointly, the top ten make up approximately 12% of the sample.

Turning to this clonotype: Its antigen specificity is not known. Base qualities are not at hand, and no much larger clone is one base apart.

Sequences SEHNR (CDR1) and FQNEAQ (CDR2) are obtained from the germline V gene (reference sequence). V is clipped by 5 bases and J by 6 bases, and the sequence between their germline boundaries is 13 bases long. Taken from cysteine to phenylalanine, the CDR3 has 13 residues. The retained sequence is limited to the CDR3, 39 bases, with the frame set at the first base. All donors were healthy Caucasians. Three unrelated non-twin adults were additionally sequenced: a male aged 18 to 29, a male aged 50 to 60 and a female aged 50 to 60. Miltenyi CD45RO+ enrichment and human naive T-cell isolation kits were used to isolate memory (CD45RO+) and naive T cells from PBMC.

This receptor was taken from a man aged 50 or older in good health. Sequences were obtained from naive T cells sorted from blood. What the cell subset or site label conveys for this sample: cells isolated with a human naive T-cell isolation kit. The sequence is built from TRBV7-9 and TRBJ1-1; no D gene can be assigned with confidence. The DNA sequence is given as TGTGCCAGCAGCGCACCACCTGGGTCTGAAGCTTTCTTT. Its product reads: CASSAPPGSEAFF.